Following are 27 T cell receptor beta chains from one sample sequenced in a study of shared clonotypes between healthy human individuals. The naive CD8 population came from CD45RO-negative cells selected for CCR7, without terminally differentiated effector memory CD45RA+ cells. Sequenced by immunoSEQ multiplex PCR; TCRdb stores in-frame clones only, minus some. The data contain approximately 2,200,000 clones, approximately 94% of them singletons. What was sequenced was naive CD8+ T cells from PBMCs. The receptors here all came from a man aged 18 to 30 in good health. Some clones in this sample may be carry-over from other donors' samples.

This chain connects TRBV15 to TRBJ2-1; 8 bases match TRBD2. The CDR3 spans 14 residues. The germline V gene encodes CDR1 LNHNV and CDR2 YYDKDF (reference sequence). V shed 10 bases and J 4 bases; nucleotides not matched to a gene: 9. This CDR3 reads CASGAREAYNEQFF. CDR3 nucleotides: TGTGCCAGCGGGGCGCGGGAGGCTTACAATGAGCAGTTCTTC.

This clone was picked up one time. CDR3 bases: TGTGCCAGCAGTTTTCGGCAGCTATGGCCCGGGGAGCTGTTTTTT. Translated: CASSFRQLWPGELFF. The chain links TRBV28 to TRBJ2-2; the D is unclear. Germline V gene lookup returns CDR1 MDHEN and CDR2 SYDVKM. Trimming shortened V by 3 bases and J by 6 bases, and 14 bases separated the two germline ends. The CDR3 has 15 residues.

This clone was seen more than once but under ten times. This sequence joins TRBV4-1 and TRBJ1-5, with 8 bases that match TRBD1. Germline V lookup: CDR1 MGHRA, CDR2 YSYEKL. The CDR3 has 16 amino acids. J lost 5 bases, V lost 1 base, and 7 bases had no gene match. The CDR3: CASSQVMAGGDQPQHF. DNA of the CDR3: TGCGCCAGCAGCCAAGTTATGGCAGGGGGCGATCAGCCCCAGCATTTT.

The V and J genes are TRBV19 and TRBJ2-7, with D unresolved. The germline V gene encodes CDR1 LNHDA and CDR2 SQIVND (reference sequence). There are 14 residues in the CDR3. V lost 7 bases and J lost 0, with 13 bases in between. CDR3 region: CASTLRYSSYEQYF. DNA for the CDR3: TGTGCCAGTACCCTGAGATATAGCTCCTACGAGCAGTACTTC.

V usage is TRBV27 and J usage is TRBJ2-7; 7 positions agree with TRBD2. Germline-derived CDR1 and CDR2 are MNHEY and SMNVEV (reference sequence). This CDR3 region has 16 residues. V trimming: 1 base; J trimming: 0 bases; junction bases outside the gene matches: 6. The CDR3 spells CASSLFIGGSSYEQYF. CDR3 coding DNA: TGTGCCAGCAGTTTATTCATCGGCGGGAGCTCCTACGAGCAGTACTTC.

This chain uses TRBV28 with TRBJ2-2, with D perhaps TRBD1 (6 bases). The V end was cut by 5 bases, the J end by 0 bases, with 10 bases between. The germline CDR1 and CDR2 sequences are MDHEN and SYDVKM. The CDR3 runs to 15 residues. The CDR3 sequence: CASSETGSNTGELFF. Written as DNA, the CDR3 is TGTGCCAGCAGTGAGACAGGTTCGAACACCGGGGAGCTGTTTTTT.

CDR3 residues: CASSLVAGGTPQETQYF. DNA of the CDR3: TGTGCCAGCAGCTTAGTAGCCGGAGGGACACCCCAAGAGACCCAGTACTTC. This chain joins TRBV7-9 and TRBJ2-5; D tentatively fits TRBD1 or TRBD2 (6 bases each). Trimming left V 1 base short and J 1 base short, with 16 bases between. CDR3 size: 17 residues. CDR1 is SEHNR and CDR2 is FQNEAQ in the germline V gene (reference sequence).

The CDR3 sequence is CASSLFPTGTSGRNEQFF. The CDR3 coding sequence is TGTGCCAGCAGTTTATTCCCTACGGGGACTAGCGGGAGAAATGAGCAGTTCTTC. The chain employs TRBV27 and TRBJ2-1, with 14 bases lining up with TRBD2. Losses at the gene ends were 1 base for V and 7 bases for J; bases not matched to a gene: 9. CDR1 and CDR2 from the germline V gene are MNHEY and SMNVEV (reference sequence). This CDR3 has 18 residues.

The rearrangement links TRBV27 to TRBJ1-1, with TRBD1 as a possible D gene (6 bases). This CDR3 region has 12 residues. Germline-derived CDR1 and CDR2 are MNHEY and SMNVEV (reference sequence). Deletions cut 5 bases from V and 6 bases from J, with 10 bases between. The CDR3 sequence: CASSLRTAEAFF. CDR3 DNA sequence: TGTGCCAGCAGTCTCCGGACAGCTGAAGCTTTCTTT.

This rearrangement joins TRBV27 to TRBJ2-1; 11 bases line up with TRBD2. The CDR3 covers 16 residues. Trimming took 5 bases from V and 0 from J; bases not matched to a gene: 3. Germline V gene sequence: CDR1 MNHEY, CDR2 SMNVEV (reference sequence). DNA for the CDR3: TGTGCCAGCAGTCAAGGACTAGCGGGCTCCTACAATGAGCAGTTCTTC. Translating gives CASSQGLAGSYNEQFF.

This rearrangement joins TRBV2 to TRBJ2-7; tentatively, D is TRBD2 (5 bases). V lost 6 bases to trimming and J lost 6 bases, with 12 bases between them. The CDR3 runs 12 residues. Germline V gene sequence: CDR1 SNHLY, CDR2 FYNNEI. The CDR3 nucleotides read TGTGCCAGCAGCCCAGGACTCCCCGAGCAGTACTTC. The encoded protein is CASSPGLPEQYF.

The chain's CDR3 is CASSEDAGYGYTF. The CDR3 DNA is TGTGCCAGCAGTGAGGATGCCGGCTATGGCTACACCTTC. The chain couples TRBV27 to TRBJ1-2, with D unclear. Between the trimmed V and J ends, which lost 5 bases and 4 bases, there was a span of 11 bases. CDR1 is MNHEY and CDR2 is SMNVEV in the germline V gene (reference sequence). The CDR3 runs to 13 residues.

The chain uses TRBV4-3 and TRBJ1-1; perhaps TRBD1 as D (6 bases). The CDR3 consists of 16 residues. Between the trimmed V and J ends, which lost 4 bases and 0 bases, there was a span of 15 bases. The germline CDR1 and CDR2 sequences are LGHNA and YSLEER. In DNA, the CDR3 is TGCGCCAGCAGCCGAGCCCAGGGGCTCCTGAACACTGAAGCTTTCTTT. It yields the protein CASSRAQGLLNTEAFF.

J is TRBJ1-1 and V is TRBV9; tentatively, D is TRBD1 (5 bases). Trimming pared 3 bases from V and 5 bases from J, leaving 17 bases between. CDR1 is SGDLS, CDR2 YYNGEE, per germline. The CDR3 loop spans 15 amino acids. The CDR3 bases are TGTGCCAGCAGCGGAGGTCCCGGGACGCATACTGAAGCTTTCTTT. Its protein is CASSGGPGTHTEAFF.

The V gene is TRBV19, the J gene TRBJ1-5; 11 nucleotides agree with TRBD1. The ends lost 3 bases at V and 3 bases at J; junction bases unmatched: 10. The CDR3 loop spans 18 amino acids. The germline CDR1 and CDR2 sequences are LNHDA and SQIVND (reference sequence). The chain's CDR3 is CASSIRAGQGGNNQPQHF. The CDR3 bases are TGTGCCAGTAGTATTCGGGCGGGACAGGGGGGTAACAATCAGCCCCAGCATTTT.

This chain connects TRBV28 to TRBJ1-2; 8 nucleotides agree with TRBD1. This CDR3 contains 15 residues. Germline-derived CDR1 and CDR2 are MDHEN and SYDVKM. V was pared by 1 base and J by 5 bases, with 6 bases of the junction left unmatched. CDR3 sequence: CASSLYRTGLYGYTF. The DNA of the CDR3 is TGTGCCAGCAGTTTATACAGGACAGGGCTTTATGGCTACACCTTC.

For the CDR3, the DNA is TGTGCCAGCAGCGTAGCGGGCACGATCGGTGAGCAGTTCTTC. Protein sequence: CASSVAGTIGEQFF. The rearrangement links TRBV9 to TRBJ2-1; D is unresolved. CDR1 SGDLS and CDR2 YYNGEE come from the germline V gene. The CDR3 extends over 14 amino acids. V dropped 0 bases and J dropped 9 bases, with 13 bases sitting between them.

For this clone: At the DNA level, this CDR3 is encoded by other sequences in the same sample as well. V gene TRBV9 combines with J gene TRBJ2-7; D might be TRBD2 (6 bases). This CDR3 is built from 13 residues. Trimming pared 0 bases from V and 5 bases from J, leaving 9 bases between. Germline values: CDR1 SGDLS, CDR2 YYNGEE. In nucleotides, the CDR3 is TGTGCCAGCAGCGTAGGGTCGGGAGACGAGCAGTACTTC. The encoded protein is CASSVGSGDEQYF.

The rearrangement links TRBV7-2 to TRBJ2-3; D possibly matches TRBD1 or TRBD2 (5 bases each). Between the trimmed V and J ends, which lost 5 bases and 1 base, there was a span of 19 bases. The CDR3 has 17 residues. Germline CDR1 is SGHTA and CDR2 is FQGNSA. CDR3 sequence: CASSPTARDGGTDTQYF. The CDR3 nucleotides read TGTGCCAGCAGCCCGACCGCCCGGGACGGTGGCACAGATACGCAGTATTTT.

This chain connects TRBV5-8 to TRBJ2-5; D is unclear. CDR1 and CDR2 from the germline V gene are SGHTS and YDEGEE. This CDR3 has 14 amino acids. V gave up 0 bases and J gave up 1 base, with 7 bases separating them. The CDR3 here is CASSLGQAQETQYF. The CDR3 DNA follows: TGTGCCAGCAGCTTGGGTCAGGCCCAAGAGACCCAGTACTTC.

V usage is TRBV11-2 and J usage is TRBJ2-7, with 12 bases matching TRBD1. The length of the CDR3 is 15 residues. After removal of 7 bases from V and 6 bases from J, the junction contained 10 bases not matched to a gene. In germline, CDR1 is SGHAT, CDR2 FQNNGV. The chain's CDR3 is CASNLPGQGAFEQYF. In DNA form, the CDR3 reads TGTGCCAGCAACCTACCGGGACAGGGGGCTTTCGAGCAGTACTTC.

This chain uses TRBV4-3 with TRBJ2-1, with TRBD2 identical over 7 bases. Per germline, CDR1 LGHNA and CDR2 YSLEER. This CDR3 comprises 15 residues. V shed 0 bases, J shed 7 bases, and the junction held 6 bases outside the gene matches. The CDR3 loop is CASSQDGAGENEQFF. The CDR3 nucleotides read TGCGCCAGCAGCCAAGATGGGGCGGGAGAGAATGAGCAGTTCTTC.

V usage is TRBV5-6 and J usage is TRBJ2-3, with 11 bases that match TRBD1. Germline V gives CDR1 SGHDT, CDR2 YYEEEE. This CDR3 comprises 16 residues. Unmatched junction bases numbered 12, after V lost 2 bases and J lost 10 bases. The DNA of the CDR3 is TGTGCCAGCAGCTTCTCGGGACAGGGGGGAACACAGCCGCAGTATTTT. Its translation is CASSFSGQGGTQPQYF.

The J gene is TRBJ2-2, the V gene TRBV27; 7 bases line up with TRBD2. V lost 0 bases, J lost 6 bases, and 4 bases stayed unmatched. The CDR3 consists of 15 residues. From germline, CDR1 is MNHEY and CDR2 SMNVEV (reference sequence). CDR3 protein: CASSLSSGLAGELFF. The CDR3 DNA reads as TGTGCCAGCAGTTTATCTAGCGGGTTGGCCGGGGAGCTGTTTTTT.

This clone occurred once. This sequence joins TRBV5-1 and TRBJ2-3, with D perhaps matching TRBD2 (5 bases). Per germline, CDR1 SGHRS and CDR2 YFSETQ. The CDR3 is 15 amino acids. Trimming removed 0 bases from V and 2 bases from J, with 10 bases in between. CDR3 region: CASSLEAADTDTQYF. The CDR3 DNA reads TGCGCCAGCAGCTTGGAAGCGGCTGACACAGATACGCAGTATTTT.

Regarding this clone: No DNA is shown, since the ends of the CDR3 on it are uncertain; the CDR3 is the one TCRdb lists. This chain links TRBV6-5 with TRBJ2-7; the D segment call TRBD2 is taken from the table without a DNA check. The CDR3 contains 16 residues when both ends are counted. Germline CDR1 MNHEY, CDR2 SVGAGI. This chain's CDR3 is CASSSSTSGGSLEQYF.

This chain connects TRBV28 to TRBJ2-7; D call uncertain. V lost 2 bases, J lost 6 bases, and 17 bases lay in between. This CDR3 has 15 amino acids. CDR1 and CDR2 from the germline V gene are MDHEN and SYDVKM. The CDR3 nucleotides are TGTGCCAGCAGTTTAACAATAGGAGCATCGGTCGAGCAGTACTTC. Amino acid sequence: CASSLTIGASVEQYF.